These 22 T cell receptor beta chains were sequenced from one sample in a study of response to subunit inactivated influenza vaccine. TCRdb re-derived calls from the RT-PCR reads in MiXCR, one entry per CDR3 protein. The repertoire holds 450,000 to 600,000 distinct CDR3 sequences, with 7.5% to 8.5% as singletons. Sample: PBMCs from blood, taken less than 30 months after vaccination. These receptors all come from a man in his fifties or sixties who received an inactivated influenza vaccine.

This clonotype was detected ten times or more. The chain uses TRBV30 and TRBJ2-6; 7 bases map to TRBD1. There are 16 residues in the CDR3. The V gene's germline CDR1 is GTSNPN and CDR2 SVGIG (reference sequence). With V trimmed by 0 bases and J by 2 bases, 4 bases remained unmatched. As DNA, the CDR3 is TGTGCCTGGAGTGTACTAGGGGGCGCTGGGGCCAACGTCCTGACTTTC. As protein: CAWSVLGGAGANVLTF.

A word on this clonotype: One junction end does not reproduce the germline sequence, and a read error may be involved. The chain recombines TRBV10-3 with TRBJ2-2; 9 bases fit TRBD1. In germline, CDR1 is ENHRY, CDR2 SYGVKD. CDR3 length: 15 residues. The CDR3, as DNA: TGTGCCATCAGGGGGGACAGGGAGAACGCCGGGGAGCTGTTTTTT. It specifies CAIRGDRENAGELFF.

This chain joins TRBV11-2 and TRBJ2-3; 8 bases map to TRBD1. V gave up 5 bases and J gave up 6 bases; unmatched junction bases: 16. The CDR3 contains 17 residues. Germline CDR1 is SGHAT and CDR2 is FQNNGV. CDR3 protein: CASSQSGTGNSRDTQYF. DNA of the CDR3: TGTGCCAGCAGCCAGTCCGGGACAGGAAATAGCAGGGATACGCAGTATTTT.

The table lists this clonotype with many counts. V usage is TRBV7-9 and J usage is TRBJ1-2; D ambiguous. Trimming took 1 base from V and 7 from J, leaving 4 bases between them. The CDR3 consists of 11 residues. In germline, CDR1 is SEHNR, CDR2 FQNEAQ (reference sequence). CDR3 sequence reads: CASSLGSGYTF. The DNA for the CDR3 is TGTGCCAGCAGCTTAGGATCTGGCTACACCTTC.

In this sample, this clonotype turned up many times. This chain links TRBV7-2 with TRBJ2-7; possibly TRBD1 for D (6 bases). The CDR3 covers 13 residues. Per germline, CDR1 SGHTA and CDR2 FQGNSA. V lost 2 bases and J lost 5, with 10 bases in between. The CDR3 here is CASSLFTGNEQYF. CDR3 sequence (DNA): TGTGCCAGCAGCTTATTCACAGGGAACGAGCAGTACTTC. The variable domain in full, with the rest retrieved from reference TRBV7-2 and TRBJ2-7, is GAGVSQSPSNKVTEKGKDVELRCDPISGHTALYWYRQSLGQGLEFLIYFQGNSAPDKSGLPSDRFSAERTGGSVSTLTIQRTQQEDSAVYLCASSLFTGNEQYFGPGTRLTVT.

A remark on this clonotype: A much larger clone is a single base away; this may be a read error. The J gene is TRBJ2-5, the V gene TRBV29-1; the match to TRBD2 covers 12 bases. The CDR3 totals 16 residues. In germline, CDR1 is SQVTM, CDR2 ANQGSEA. For the CDR3, the DNA is TGCAGCGTGGGGCTAGCGGGAGGGCCAGGCAGGAAGACCCAGCACTTC. This sequence encodes CSVGLAGGPGRKTQHF.

A few counts support this clonotype. The chain recombines TRBV29-1 with TRBJ1-1; no clear D. CDR1 is SQVTM, CDR2 ANQGSEA, per germline. The ends were cut back, 5 bases at V and 4 bases at J, with 14 bases in the middle. The CDR3 has 13 amino acids. The CDR3 loop reads CSVNKGRGTEAFF. The CDR3 bases are TGCAGCGTTAACAAAGGCCGGGGCACTGAAGCTTTCTTT.

This clonotype has only a few counts. The CDR3 reads CSVLPGQERTEAFF. The CDR3 nucleotides are TGCAGCGTTCTCCCGGGACAGGAAAGGACTGAAGCTTTCTTT. The chain recombines TRBV29-1 with TRBJ1-1, with 8 bases aligning to TRBD1. CDR3 length: 14 residues. Germline trimming cut 5 bases from V and 5 bases from J; bases unmatched to any gene: 10. Germline loops: CDR1 SQVTM, CDR2 ANQGSEA.

The chain is built from TRBV5-6 and TRBJ2-2, with TRBD1 matching over 7 bases. CDR3 length equals 15 residues. V lost 3 bases and J lost 2; bases outside the gene matches: 4. Looked up from germline, CDR1 is SGHDT and CDR2 is YYEEEE. The CDR3: CASSSGDRNTGELFF. In nucleotides, the CDR3 is TGTGCCAGCAGCTCCGGGGACAGAAACACCGGGGAGCTGTTTTTT.

This clonotype showed up many times. V usage is TRBV24-1 and J usage is TRBJ2-3; 8 nucleotides align to TRBD1. J lost 4 bases, V lost 5 bases, and 7 bases had no gene match. This CDR3 contains 15 residues. Looked up from germline, CDR1 is KGHDR and CDR2 is SFDVKD. The chain's CDR3 is CATSAWTGLADTQYF. DNA for the CDR3: TGTGCCACCAGTGCCTGGACAGGGTTAGCAGATACGCAGTATTTT.

The chain joins TRBV19 to TRBJ1-1; D is unclear. Trimming removed 5 bases at V and 5 bases at J, with 15 bases between. The CDR3 sequence is 14 residues long. Germline V gene lookup returns CDR1 LNHDA and CDR2 SQIVND (reference sequence). The CDR3 bases are TGTGCCAGTAGTCGAGCAGGTCTTGGGACTGAAGCTTTCTTT. Amino acid sequence: CASSRAGLGTEAFF.

The sample holds a few counts of this clonotype. The chain employs TRBV7-2 and TRBJ2-1, with TRBD2 matching 12 bases. Germline CDR1 reads SGHTA; CDR2 reads FQGNSA. V trimming: 2 bases; J trimming: 6 bases; junction bases outside the gene matches: 2. The CDR3 has 15 residues. This chain's CDR3 is CASSLLAGGINEQFF. For the CDR3, the DNA is TGTGCCAGCAGCTTACTAGCGGGGGGGATCAATGAGCAGTTCTTC.

Only a few counts were recorded for this clonotype. V usage is TRBV7-2 and J usage is TRBJ2-7, with D perhaps given as TRBD1 or TRBD2 (5 bases each). Trimming pared 9 bases from V and 0 bases from J, leaving 18 bases between. CDR3 size: 15 residues. Germline V gene lookup returns CDR1 SGHTA and CDR2 FQGNSA. DNA for the CDR3: TGTGCCAGTCGTATGGGGCGGGTCCCCTCCTACGAGCAGTACTTC. This sequence encodes CASRMGRVPSYEQYF. The full variable domain, with the rest looked up from reference TRBV7-2 and TRBJ2-7, is GAGVSQSPSNKVTEKGKDVELRCDPISGHTALYWYRQSLGQGLEFLIYFQGNSAPDKSGLPSDRFSAERTGGSVSTLTIQRTQQEDSAVYLCASRMGRVPSYEQYFGPGTRLTVT.

In its sample, this clonotype was seen a few times. The chain links TRBV6-6 to TRBJ1-1, with 8 positions matching TRBD1. The CDR3 is 13 amino acids. V trimming: 6 bases; J trimming: 4 bases; junction bases outside the gene matches: 4. Germline V gene sequence: CDR1 MNHNY, CDR2 SVGAGI (reference sequence). The CDR3, as DNA: TGTGCCAGCAGCCACAGGGGGTTCACTGAAGCTTTCTTT. Translation gives CASSHRGFTEAFF.

There are many counts of this clonotype. The genes are TRBV4-3 and TRBJ1-4; D may be TRBD1 (5 bases). This CDR3 is 16 amino acids long. The V end lost 1 base, the J end lost 8 bases, and 17 bases lay between the germline ends. Germline CDR1 is LGHNA and CDR2 is YSLEER. CDR3: CASSQGGTPQAEKLFF. CDR3 sequence (DNA): TGCGCCAGCAGCCAAGGGGGGACCCCTCAGGCGGAAAAACTGTTTTTT.

Only a few counts were recorded for this clonotype. The chain links TRBV5-8 to TRBJ2-7; D not resolved. Germline CDR1 is SGHTS and CDR2 is YDEGEE. Trimming took 1 base from V and 2 from J, leaving 10 bases between them. The CDR3 consists of 14 residues. The CDR3 spells CASSLWRIAYEQYF. The CDR3 DNA reads as TGTGCCAGCAGCTTGTGGCGGATCGCCTACGAGCAGTACTTC.

The chain carries TRBV2 and TRBJ2-7; D is tentatively TRBD1 or TRBD2 (5 bases each). Germline V gene sequence: CDR1 SNHLY, CDR2 FYNNEI. The CDR3 extends over 12 amino acids. V was shortened by 3 bases and J by 5 bases, with 8 bases between the two germline ends. The CDR3 reads CASSEGPDEQYF. In DNA form, the CDR3 reads TGTGCCAGCAGTGAGGGACCCGACGAGCAGTACTTC.

This clonotype appeared a few times. V usage is TRBV27 and J usage is TRBJ2-3; D may correspond to TRBD1 or TRBD2 (6 bases each). There are 12 residues in the CDR3. V was cut by 4 bases and J by 7 bases, with 9 bases left in between. Germline V gene lookup returns CDR1 MNHEY and CDR2 SMNVEV (reference sequence). The CDR3 protein is CASSSGGHTQYF. As DNA, the CDR3 is TGTGCCAGCAGTTCCGGGGGCCATACGCAGTATTTT.

In its sample, this clonotype was seen a few times. The CDR3 loop is CATSRVAGSSYEQYF. As DNA, the CDR3 is TGTGCCACCAGCAGAGTAGCCGGGAGCTCCTACGAGCAGTACTTC. The chain recombines TRBV15 with TRBJ2-7; tentatively, D is TRBD2 (6 bases). Germline CDR1 LNHNV, CDR2 YYDKDF (reference sequence). The V end was cut by 1 base, the J end by 0 bases, with 10 bases between. This CDR3 is 15 amino acids long.

The rearrangement links TRBV20-1 to TRBJ2-3; D may match TRBD1 or TRBD2 (5 bases each). The V gene lost 2 bases and the J gene lost 6 bases, with 15 bases spanning the gap. Germline V gene data show CDR1 as DFQATT and CDR2 as SNEGSKA (reference sequence). This CDR3 region has 14 residues. The CDR3 sequence is CSARRDHGADTQYF. DNA of the CDR3: TGCAGTGCTAGACGGGACCATGGGGCCGATACGCAGTATTTT.

Comments on this clonotype: The germline gene is not matched at one end of the junction; a read error may be the cause. The V and J genes are TRBV7-2 and TRBJ2-3; 10 bases match TRBD2. CDR1 is SGHTA and CDR2 is FQGNSA in the germline V gene. The CDR3 sequence is 16 residues long. The CDR3 nucleotides read TGTGCCAGCAGGCGCTTAGCGGGAGGAGGAGTAGATACGCAGTATTTC. It yields the protein CASRRLAGGGVDTQYF.

The gene calls are TRBV7-6 and TRBJ2-3; TRBD2 agrees at 15 bases. V shed 4 bases and J 2 bases; nucleotides not matched to a gene: 13. Germline-derived CDR1 and CDR2 are SGHVS and FNYEAQ. The CDR3 consists of 20 residues. Here the CDR3 reads CASSSRSGTSGRYYTDTQYF. The DNA of the CDR3 is TGTGCCAGCAGCTCCCGTTCCGGGACTAGCGGGAGGTATTACACAGATACGCAGTATTTT. The full variable domain, in which reference TRBV7-6 and TRBJ2-3 provide the parts outside the CDR3, is GAGVSQSPRYKVTKRGQDVALRCDPISGHVSLYWYRQALGQGPEFLTYFNYEAQQDKSGLPNDRFSAERPEGSISTLTIQRTEQRDSAMYRCASSSRSGTSGRYYTDTQYFGPGTRLTVL.